These T cell receptor beta chains were read from a single sample in a study of sequential checkpoint blockade in melanoma. TCRdb's table, derived via immunoSEQ multiplex PCR, lists solely in-frame clones and lacks some. The sample holds about 5,700 clones, 70% to 90% seen once. This material consisted of CD8+ T cells sorted from blood (inferred from file names), taken from a patient given nivolumab and ipilimumab in sequence. All receptors derive from a human donor with melanoma. Each CDR3 is given with its conserved first and last residue. The D gene is left open where the match is weak. Only part of the rows carry a size: once, few, many, or a class if the clone is expanded.

cdr3_length: 17
d_call: -
v_call: TRBV21-1
clone_size: -
j_call: TRBJ2-1
cdr3_nt: TGTGCCAGCAGCGGGAGCAGGGGGATAGCGGGAGAACATGAGCAGTTCTTC
cdr3_aa: CASSGSRGIAGEHEQFF

cdr3_length: 16
d_call: -
v_call: TRBV7-6
clone_size: once
j_call: TRBJ2-2
cdr3_nt: TGTGCCAGCAGCTTAGCGTTGGCTAGCTACACCGGGGAGCTGTTTTTT
cdr3_aa: CASSLALASYTGELFF

cdr3_length: 13
d_call: TRBD2
v_call: TRBV27
clone_size: -
j_call: TRBJ2-1
cdr3_nt: TGTGCCAGCAGTGTGACTAGCGGGTATGAGCAGTTCTTC
cdr3_aa: CASSVTSGYEQFF

cdr3_length: 13
d_call: -
v_call: TRBV30
clone_size: -
j_call: TRBJ1-5
cdr3_nt: TGTGCCTGGAGTGAGGGAGGAGGTCAGCCCCAGCATTTT
cdr3_aa: CAWSEGGGQPQHF

cdr3_length: 16
d_call: TRBD1
v_call: TRBV4-1
clone_size: -
j_call: TRBJ2-1
cdr3_nt: TGCGCCAGCAGCCAAGATGATGGGACAGCCTACAATGAGCAGTTCTTC
cdr3_aa: CASSQDDGTAYNEQFF

cdr3_length: 15
d_call: TRBD1
v_call: TRBV28
clone_size: -
j_call: TRBJ1-5
cdr3_nt: TGTGCCAGCACCTCACAGGGGCTTAGCAATCAGCCCCAGCATTTT
cdr3_aa: CASTSQGLSNQPQHF

cdr3_length: 13
d_call: -
v_call: TRBV7-6
clone_size: -
j_call: TRBJ2-7
cdr3_nt: TGTGCCAGCAGCTTTGCCGGCTCCTACGAGCAGTACTTC
cdr3_aa: CASSFAGSYEQYF

cdr3_length: 15
d_call: TRBD2
v_call: TRBV19
clone_size: -
j_call: TRBJ2-1
cdr3_nt: TGTGCCAGTAGTCGGACTAGCGGGGGTTACAATGAGCAGTTCTTC
cdr3_aa: CASSRTSGGYNEQFF

cdr3_length: 16
d_call: TRBD1
v_call: TRBV28
clone_size: -
j_call: TRBJ1-5
cdr3_nt: TGTGCCAGCAGTTTACTGACAGGGGCCGGCAATCAGCCCCAGCATTTT
cdr3_aa: CASSLLTGAGNQPQHF

cdr3_length: 11
d_call: -
v_call: TRBV2
clone_size: -
j_call: TRBJ2-7
cdr3_nt: TGTGCCAGCAGTCCCTTCTACGAGCAGTACTTC
cdr3_aa: CASSPFYEQYF

cdr3_length: 15
d_call: -
v_call: TRBV29-1
clone_size: -
j_call: TRBJ2-1
cdr3_nt: TGCAGCGTCTCCGGACTACAGGGGACCTACAATGAGCAGTTCTTC
cdr3_aa: CSVSGLQGTYNEQFF

cdr3_length: 13
d_call: -
v_call: TRBV5-1
clone_size: -
j_call: TRBJ2-5
cdr3_nt: TGCGCCAGCAGCCGCGAGGCAGAAAAAACCCAGTACTTC
cdr3_aa: CASSREAEKTQYF

cdr3_length: 17
d_call: TRBD1
v_call: TRBV7-8
clone_size: -
j_call: TRBJ2-2
cdr3_nt: TGTGCCAGCAGCTCAAGGACAGGGGGGGCGAACACCGGGGAGCTGTTTTTT
cdr3_aa: CASSSRTGGANTGELFF

cdr3_length: 14
d_call: -
v_call: TRBV6-5
clone_size: once
j_call: TRBJ1-2
cdr3_nt: TGTGCCAGCAGTTCCTTAGGAGGGGTCTATGGCTACACCTTC
cdr3_aa: CASSSLGGVYGYTF

cdr3_length: 16
d_call: TRBD2
v_call: TRBV7-9
clone_size: few
j_call: TRBJ2-7
cdr3_nt: TGTGCCAGCAGCCGGACTGTTGGCCTAGCGGGAGGAGAGCAGTACTTC
cdr3_aa: CASSRTVGLAGGEQYF

cdr3_length: 11
d_call: -
v_call: TRBV20-1
clone_size: -
j_call: TRBJ2-1
cdr3_nt: TGCAGTGCTGACAGGTACAATGAGCAGTTCTTC
cdr3_aa: CSADRYNEQFF

cdr3_length: 13
d_call: -
v_call: TRBV27
clone_size: -
j_call: TRBJ1-2
cdr3_nt: TGTGCCAGCAGCGAAAACAGGGCGGGTGGCTACACCTTC
cdr3_aa: CASSENRAGGYTF